This passage covers 20 T cell receptor beta chains from one sample sequenced in a study of T cells expressing NK-cell markers. TCRdb reanalyzed the 5' RACE reads, giving one entry per CDR3 protein sequence and no DNA. This listing includes approximately 550,000 distinct CDR3 sequences. Sequenced input: blood T cells: a sorted CD56 or NKG2C T cell subset, CD4+ or CD8+ T cells, or bulk PBMC T cells (not recorded which). All receptors derive from a man between 18 and 35 years old in good health.

The chain carries TRBV28 and TRBJ2-7; lacking DNA, the TRBD2 call made by TCRdb goes unchecked. The CDR3 totals 17 residues. Germline CDR1 and CDR2: MDHEN and SYDVKM. The CDR3 reads CASSYLGGRLAGDRQYF.

The chain joins TRBV27 to TRBJ2-1; TCRdb selects TRBD2, and the lack of DNA leaves this call unchecked. The CDR3 loop spans 16 amino acids. The germline V gene encodes CDR1 MNHEY and CDR2 SMNVEV (reference sequence). CDR3 in amino acids: CASSLSSGGVYNEQFF.

The V call is TRBV6-6, the J call TRBJ2-3; TCRdb returns TRBD1, unconfirmable since there is no DNA. This CDR3 is 13 amino acids long. Germline assignment: CDR1 MNHNY and CDR2 SVGAGI (reference sequence). The chain's CDR3 is CASMGSPTFTQYF.

CDR3 sequence: CASRGFWYEQYF. This rearrangement joins TRBV3-1 to TRBJ2-7. This CDR3 has 12 amino acids. CDR1 is LGHDT and CDR2 is YNNKEL in the germline V gene (reference sequence).

This chain connects TRBV5-1 to TRBJ2-3; TCRdb gives TRBD1 as the D gene, but with no DNA this cannot be confirmed. The germline V gene encodes CDR1 SGHRS and CDR2 YFSETQ. This CDR3 comprises 17 residues. The chain's CDR3 is CASSSVFRDTGADTQYF. Variable domain in full (rest from reference TRBV5-1 and TRBJ2-3): KAGVTQTPRYLIKTRGQQVTLSCSPISGHRSVSWYQQTPGQGLQFLFEYFSETQRNKGNFPGRFSGRQFSNSRSEMNVSTLELGDSALYLCASSSVFRDTGADTQYFGPGTRLTVL.

CDR3 sequence: CASSTRAGNQNTEAFF. The J gene is TRBJ1-1, the V gene TRBV7-8; TCRdb lists TRBD1, though no DNA is available to test this call. Germline lookup yields CDR1 SGHVS and CDR2 FQNEAQ. The CDR3 sequence is 16 residues long.

The chain combines TRBV4-3 with TRBJ2-7. This CDR3 comprises 15 residues. From germline, CDR1 is LGHNA and CDR2 YSLEER. Here the CDR3 reads CASSQEDAWMQEQYF.

This chain links TRBV5-1 with TRBJ2-3. This CDR3 comprises 15 residues. Germline V gene data show CDR1 as SGHRS and CDR2 as YFSETQ. CDR3 region: CASSLVGKRQDTQYF.

CDR3 in amino acids: CASSSRTSGTYNEQFF. V usage is TRBV7-3 and J usage is TRBJ2-1; with no DNA, the TCRdb D assignment of TRBD2 cannot be verified. The germline CDR1 and CDR2 sequences are SGHTA and FQGTGA. This CDR3 is built from 16 residues.

The chain combines TRBV14 with TRBJ2-1; the TCRdb D gene call, TRBD2, has no DNA to confirm it. CDR1 is SGHDN and CDR2 is FVKESK in the germline V gene. CDR3 length: 17 amino acids. The CDR3 region is CASSQDQPGLAGDEQFF.

The rearrangement uses TRBV4-2 and TRBJ1-5. Germline assignment: CDR1 LGHNA and CDR2 YNFKEQ. The CDR3 is made up of 15 amino acids. CDR3 amino acids: CASSQDLLGNQPQHF.

V gene TRBV11-3 combines with J gene TRBJ2-3. From germline, CDR1 is SGHNT and CDR2 YENEEA. There are 12 residues in the CDR3. The chain's CDR3 is CASLGFADTQYF.

J is TRBJ2-2 and V is TRBV5-1; TCRdb's D gene call, TRBD2, goes unchecked for lack of DNA. The CDR3 sequence is 14 residues long. Germline V gives CDR1 SGHRS, CDR2 YFSETQ. The CDR3 sequence is CASGRLDDTGELFF. The full variable domain, in which reference TRBV5-1 and TRBJ2-2 provide the parts outside the CDR3, is KAGVTQTPRYLIKTRGQQVTLSCSPISGHRSVSWYQQTPGQGLQFLFEYFSETQRNKGNFPGRFSGRQFSNSRSEMNVSTLELGDSALYLCASGRLDDTGELFFGEGSRLTVL.

The rearrangement joins TRBV6-1 to TRBJ1-1; the D call of TRBD1 rests on TCRdb alone, since no DNA is present to check it. This CDR3 contains 14 residues. Germline-derived CDR1 and CDR2 are MNHNS and SASEGT. The CDR3 region is CASSVRDGNTEAFF.

The V gene is TRBV7-2, the J gene TRBJ1-1; the TRBD1 assignment by TCRdb is unverifiable without DNA. CDR3 length: 15 residues. Germline values: CDR1 SGHTA, CDR2 FQGNSA. The CDR3 region is CASSLFGQSGTEAFF.

This rearrangement joins TRBV29-1 to TRBJ2-7; absent DNA, TCRdb's TRBD1 call cannot be checked. The CDR3 loop spans 14 amino acids. CDR1 and CDR2 (germline): SQVTM, ANQGSEA. This chain's CDR3 is CSVEDLYGDSEQYF.

CDR3 in amino acids: CSARGSSGSRADTQYF. The rearrangement links TRBV20-1 to TRBJ2-3; the TCRdb call, TRBD2, lacks DNA for checking. There are 16 residues in the CDR3. Germline CDR1 and CDR2: DFQATT and SNEGSKA (reference sequence).

The rearrangement links TRBV29-1 to TRBJ1-1. Germline CDR1 reads SQVTM; CDR2 reads ANQGSEA. This CDR3 is built from 14 residues. This CDR3 is CSVRLLRENTEAFF.

This rearrangement joins TRBV28 to TRBJ2-1; there is no DNA to check the TCRdb D call of TRBD1. Germline loops: CDR1 MDHEN, CDR2 SYDVKM. The CDR3 runs to 14 residues. CDR3 sequence: CASIPGHSVGEQFF.

CDR3 in amino acids: CASSASGTLQETQYF. The rearrangement uses TRBV9 and TRBJ2-5; there is no DNA to check the TCRdb D call of TRBD1. This CDR3 contains 15 residues. In germline, CDR1 is SGDLS, CDR2 YYNGEE. The full variable domain, its missing parts supplied by reference TRBV9 and TRBJ2-5, is DSGVTQTPKHLITATGQRVTLRCSPRSGDLSVYWYQQSLDQGLQFLIQYYNGEERAKGNILERFSAQQFPDLHSELNLSSLELGDSALYFCASSASGTLQETQYFGPGTRLLVL.